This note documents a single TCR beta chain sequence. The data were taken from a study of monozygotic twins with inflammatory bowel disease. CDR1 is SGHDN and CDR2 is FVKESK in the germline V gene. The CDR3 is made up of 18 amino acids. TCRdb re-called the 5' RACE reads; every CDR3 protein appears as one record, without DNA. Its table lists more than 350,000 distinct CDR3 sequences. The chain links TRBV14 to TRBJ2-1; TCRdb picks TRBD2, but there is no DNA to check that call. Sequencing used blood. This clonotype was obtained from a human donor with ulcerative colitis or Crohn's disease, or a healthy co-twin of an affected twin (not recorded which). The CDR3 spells CASSQDRSSGLSYNEQFF.